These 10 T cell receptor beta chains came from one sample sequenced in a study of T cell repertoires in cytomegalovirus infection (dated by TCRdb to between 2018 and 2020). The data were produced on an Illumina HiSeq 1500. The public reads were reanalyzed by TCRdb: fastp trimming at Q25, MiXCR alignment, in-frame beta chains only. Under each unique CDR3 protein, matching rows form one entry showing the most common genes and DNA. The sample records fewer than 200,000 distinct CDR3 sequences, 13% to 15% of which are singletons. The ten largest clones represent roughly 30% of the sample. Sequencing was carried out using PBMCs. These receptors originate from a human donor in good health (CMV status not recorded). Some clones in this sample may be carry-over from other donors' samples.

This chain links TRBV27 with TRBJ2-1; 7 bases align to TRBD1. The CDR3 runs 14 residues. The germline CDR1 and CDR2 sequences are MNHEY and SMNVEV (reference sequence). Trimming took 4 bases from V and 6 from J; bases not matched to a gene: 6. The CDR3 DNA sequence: TGTGCCAGCAGTTCGACAGGGCTCCCCAATGAGCAGTTCTTC. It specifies CASSSTGLPNEQFF.

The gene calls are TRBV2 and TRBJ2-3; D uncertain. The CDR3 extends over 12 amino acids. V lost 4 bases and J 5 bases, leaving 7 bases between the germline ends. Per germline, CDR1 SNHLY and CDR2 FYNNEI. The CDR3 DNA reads TGTGCCAGCAGTGTATTAGAAGATACGCAGTATTTT. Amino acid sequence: CASSVLEDTQYF.

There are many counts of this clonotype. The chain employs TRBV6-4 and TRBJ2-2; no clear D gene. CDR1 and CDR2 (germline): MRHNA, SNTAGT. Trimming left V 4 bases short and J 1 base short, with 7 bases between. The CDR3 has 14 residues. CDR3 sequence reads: CASSAVLNTGELFF. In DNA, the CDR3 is TGTGCCAGCAGTGCGGTTCTGAACACCGGGGAGCTGTTTTTT.

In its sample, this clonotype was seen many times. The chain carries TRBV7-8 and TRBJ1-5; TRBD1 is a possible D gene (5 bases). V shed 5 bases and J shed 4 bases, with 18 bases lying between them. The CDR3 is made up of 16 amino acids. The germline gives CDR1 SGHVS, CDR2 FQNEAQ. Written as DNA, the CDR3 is TGTGCCAGCAGCCACCCCCCAAGGGACCGGAATCAGCCCCAGCATTTT. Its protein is CASSHPPRDRNQPQHF.

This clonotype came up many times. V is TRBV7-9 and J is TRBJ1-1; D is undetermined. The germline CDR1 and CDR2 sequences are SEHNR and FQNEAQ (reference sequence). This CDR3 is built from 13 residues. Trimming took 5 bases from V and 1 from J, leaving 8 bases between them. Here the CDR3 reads CASSPLGNTEAFF. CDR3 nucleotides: TGTGCCAGCAGCCCCCTTGGGAACACTGAAGCTTTCTTT.

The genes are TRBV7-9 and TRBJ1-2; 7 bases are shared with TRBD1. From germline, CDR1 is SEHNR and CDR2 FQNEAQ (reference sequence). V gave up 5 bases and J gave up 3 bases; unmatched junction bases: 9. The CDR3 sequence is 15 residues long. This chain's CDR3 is CASSRGDRSYYGYTF. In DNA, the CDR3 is TGTGCCAGCAGCCGGGGGGACAGATCCTACTATGGCTACACCTTC.

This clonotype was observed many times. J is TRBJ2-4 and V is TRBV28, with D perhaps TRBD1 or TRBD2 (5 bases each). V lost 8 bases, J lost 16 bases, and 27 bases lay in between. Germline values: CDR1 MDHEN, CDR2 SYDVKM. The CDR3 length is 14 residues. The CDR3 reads CASVFSLTAGARYF. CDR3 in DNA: TGTGCCAGCGTATTTTCCCTAACCGCCGGGGCTCGCTACTTC.

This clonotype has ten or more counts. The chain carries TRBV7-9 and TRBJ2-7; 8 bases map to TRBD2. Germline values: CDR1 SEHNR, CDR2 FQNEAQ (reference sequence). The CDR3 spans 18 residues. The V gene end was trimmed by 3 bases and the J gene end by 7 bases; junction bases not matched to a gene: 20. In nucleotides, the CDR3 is TGTGCCAGCAGCTTCTCACTCGGGGGGGAACTCTCTACTGAAGAGCAGTACTTC. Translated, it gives CASSFSLGGELSTEEQYF.

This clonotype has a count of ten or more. Here the CDR3 reads CASSLSGSRQPQHF. In nucleotides, the CDR3 is TGTGCCAGCAGTTTATCAGGGTCAAGGCAGCCCCAGCATTTT. The chain joins TRBV12-3 or TRBV12-4 to TRBJ1-5; TRBD1 is a possible D gene (5 bases). V was pared by 2 bases and J by 7 bases, with 12 bases between. There are 14 residues in the CDR3.

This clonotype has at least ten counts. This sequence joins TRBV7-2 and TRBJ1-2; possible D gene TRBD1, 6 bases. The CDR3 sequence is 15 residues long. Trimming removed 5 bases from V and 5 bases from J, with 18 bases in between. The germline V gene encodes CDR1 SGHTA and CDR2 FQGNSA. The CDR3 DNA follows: TGTGCCAGCAGCGGTGCCGGGACAAGGGGATATGGCTACACCTTC. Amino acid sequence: CASSGAGTRGYGYTF.